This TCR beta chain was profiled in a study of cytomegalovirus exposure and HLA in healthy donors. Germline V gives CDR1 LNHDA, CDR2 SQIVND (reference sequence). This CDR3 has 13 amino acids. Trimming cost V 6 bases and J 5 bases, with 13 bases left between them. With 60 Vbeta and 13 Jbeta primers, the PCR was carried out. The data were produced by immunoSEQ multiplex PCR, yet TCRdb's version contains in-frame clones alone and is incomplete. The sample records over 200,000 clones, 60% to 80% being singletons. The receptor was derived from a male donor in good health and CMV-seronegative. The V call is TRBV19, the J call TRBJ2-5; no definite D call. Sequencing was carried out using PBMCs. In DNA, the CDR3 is TGTGCCAGTAGATCGACTCTTTGGGAGACCCAGTACTTC. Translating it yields CASRSTLWETQYF. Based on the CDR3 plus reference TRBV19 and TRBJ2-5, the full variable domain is DGGITQSPKYLFRKEGQNVTLSCEQNLNHDAMYWYRQDPGQGLRLIYYSQIVNDFQKGDIAEGYSVSREKKESFPLTVTSAQKNPTAFYLCASRSTLWETQYFGPGTRLLVL.